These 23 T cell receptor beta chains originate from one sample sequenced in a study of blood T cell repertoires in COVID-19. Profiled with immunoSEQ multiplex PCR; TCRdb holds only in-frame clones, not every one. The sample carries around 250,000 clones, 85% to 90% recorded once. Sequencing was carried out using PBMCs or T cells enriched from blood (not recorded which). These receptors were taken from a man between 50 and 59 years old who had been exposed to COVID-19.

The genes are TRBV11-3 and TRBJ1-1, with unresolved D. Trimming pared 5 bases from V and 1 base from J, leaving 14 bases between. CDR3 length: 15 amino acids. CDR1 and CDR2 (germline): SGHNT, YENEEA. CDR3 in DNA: TGTGCCAGCAGCCGCACCCAGGAAGGGAACACTGAAGCTTTCTTT. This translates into CASSRTQEGNTEAFF.

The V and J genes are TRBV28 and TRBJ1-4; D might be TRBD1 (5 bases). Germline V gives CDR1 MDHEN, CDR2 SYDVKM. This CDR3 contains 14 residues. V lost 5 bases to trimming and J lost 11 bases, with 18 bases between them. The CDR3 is CASSPPTGIGKLFF. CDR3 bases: TGTGCCAGCAGTCCCCCCACAGGAATAGGGAAACTGTTTTTT.

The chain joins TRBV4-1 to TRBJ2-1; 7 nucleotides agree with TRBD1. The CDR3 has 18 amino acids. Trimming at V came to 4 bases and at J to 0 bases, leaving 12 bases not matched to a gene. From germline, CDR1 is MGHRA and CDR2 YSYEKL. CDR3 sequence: CASSLRPGTDNSYNEQFF. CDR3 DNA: TGCGCCAGCAGCCTCCGCCCCGGGACAGATAACTCCTACAATGAGCAGTTCTTC.

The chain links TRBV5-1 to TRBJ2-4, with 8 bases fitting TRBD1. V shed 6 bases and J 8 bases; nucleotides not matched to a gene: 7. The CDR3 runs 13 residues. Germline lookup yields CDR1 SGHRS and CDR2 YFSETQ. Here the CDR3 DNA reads TGCGCCAGCACCATTAACAGGGGGGACATTCAGTACTTC. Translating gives CASTINRGDIQYF.

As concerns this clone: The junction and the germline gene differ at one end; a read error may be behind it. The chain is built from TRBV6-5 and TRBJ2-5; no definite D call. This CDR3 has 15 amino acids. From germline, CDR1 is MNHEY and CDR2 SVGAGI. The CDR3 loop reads CASSDSIGSQETQYF. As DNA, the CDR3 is TGTGCCAGCAGTGACTCAATCGGGTCCCAAGAGACCCAGTACTTC.

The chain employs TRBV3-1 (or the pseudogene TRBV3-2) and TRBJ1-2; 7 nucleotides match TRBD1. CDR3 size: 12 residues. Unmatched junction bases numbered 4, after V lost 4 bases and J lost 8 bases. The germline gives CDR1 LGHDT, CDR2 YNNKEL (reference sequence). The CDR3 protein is CASSRDRVGYTF. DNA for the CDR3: TGTGCCAGCAGCCGCGACAGGGTGGGCTACACCTTC.

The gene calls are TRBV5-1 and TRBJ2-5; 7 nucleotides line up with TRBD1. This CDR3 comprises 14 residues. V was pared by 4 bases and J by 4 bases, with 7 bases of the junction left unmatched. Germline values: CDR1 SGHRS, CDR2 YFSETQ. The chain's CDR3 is CASSPQGDGETQYF. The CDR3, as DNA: TGCGCCAGCAGCCCTCAGGGGGATGGAGAGACCCAGTACTTC.

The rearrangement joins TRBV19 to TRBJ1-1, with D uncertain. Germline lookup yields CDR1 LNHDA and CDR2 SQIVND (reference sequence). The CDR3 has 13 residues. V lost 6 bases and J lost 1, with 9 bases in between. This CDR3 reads CASRSDGNTEAFF. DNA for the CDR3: TGTGCCAGTAGGAGCGACGGGAACACTGAAGCTTTCTTT.

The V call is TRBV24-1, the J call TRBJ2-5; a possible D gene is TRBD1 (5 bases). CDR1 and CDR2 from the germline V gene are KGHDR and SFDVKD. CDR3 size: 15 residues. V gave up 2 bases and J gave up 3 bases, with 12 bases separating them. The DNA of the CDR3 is TGTGCCACCAGTGATTCCCAGGGTTGGAAAGAGACCCAGTACTTC. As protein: CATSDSQGWKETQYF.

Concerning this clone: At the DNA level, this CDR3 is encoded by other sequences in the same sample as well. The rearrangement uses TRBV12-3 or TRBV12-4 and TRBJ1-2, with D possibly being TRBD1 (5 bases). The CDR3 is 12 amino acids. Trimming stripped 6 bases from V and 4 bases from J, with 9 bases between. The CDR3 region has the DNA TGTGCCAGCAGCCCGGACACCTATGGCTACACCTTC. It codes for CASSPDTYGYTF.

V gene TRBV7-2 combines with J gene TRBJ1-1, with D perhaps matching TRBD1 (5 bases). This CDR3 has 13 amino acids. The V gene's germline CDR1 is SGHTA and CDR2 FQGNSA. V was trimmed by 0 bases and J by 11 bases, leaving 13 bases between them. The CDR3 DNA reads TGTGCCAGCAGCTTAGCTTTTCAGGGTAGGGCTTTCTTT. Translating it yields CASSLAFQGRAFF.

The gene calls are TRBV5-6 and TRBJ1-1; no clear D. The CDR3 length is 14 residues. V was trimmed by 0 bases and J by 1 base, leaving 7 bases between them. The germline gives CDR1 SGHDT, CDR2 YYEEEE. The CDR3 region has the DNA TGTGCCAGCAGCTTGGCGCGGGGGAACACTGAAGCTTTCTTT. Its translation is CASSLARGNTEAFF.

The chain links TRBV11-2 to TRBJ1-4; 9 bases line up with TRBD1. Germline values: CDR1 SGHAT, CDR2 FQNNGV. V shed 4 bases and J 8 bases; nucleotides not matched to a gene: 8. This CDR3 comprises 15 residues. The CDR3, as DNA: TGTGCCAGCAGCTACGGAGGGACAGGGAGAGAAAAACTGTTTTTT. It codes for CASSYGGTGREKLFF.

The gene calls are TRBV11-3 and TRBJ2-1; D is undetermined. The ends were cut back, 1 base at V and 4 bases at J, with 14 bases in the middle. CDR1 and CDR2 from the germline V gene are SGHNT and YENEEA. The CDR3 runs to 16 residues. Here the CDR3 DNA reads TGTGCCAGCAGCTTAGTGTCGGGTCAAAGGTACAATGAGCAGTTCTTC. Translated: CASSLVSGQRYNEQFF.

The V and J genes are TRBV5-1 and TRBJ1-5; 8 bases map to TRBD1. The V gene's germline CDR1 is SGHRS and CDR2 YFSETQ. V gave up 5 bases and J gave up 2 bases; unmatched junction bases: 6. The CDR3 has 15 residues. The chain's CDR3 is CASRTGTGGNQPQHF. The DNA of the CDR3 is TGCGCCAGCAGAACCGGGACAGGAGGCAATCAGCCCCAGCATTTT.

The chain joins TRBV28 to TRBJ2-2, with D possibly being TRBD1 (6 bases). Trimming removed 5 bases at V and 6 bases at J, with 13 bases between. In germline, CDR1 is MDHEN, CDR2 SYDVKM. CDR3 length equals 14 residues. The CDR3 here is CASSTHTGPGELFF. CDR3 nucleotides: TGTGCCAGCAGTACCCACACAGGGCCCGGGGAGCTGTTTTTT.

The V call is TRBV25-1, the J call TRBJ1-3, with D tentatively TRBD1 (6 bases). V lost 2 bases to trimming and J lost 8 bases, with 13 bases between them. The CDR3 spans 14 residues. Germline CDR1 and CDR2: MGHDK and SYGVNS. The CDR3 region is CASSEQGIGDTIYF. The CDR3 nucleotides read TGTGCCAGCAGTGAACAGGGGATCGGGGACACCATATATTTT.

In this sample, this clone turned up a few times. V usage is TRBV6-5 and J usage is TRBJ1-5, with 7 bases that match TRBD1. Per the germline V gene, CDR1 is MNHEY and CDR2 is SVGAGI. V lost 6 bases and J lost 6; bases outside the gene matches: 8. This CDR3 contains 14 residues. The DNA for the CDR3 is TGTGCCAGCAGCTTCGACAGGGCCGTTCAGCCCCAGCATTTT. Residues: CASSFDRAVQPQHF.

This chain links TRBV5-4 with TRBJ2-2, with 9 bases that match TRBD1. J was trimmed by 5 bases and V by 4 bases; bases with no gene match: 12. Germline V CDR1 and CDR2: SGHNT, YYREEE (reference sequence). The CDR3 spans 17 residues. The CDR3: CASSPPFGQGITGELFF. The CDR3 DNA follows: TGTGCCAGCAGCCCTCCCTTCGGACAGGGGATTACCGGGGAGCTGTTTTTT.

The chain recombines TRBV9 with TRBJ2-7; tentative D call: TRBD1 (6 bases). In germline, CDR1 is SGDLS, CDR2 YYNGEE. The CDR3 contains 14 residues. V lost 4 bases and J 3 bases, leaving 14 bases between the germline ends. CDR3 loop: CASSLRTEGYEQYF. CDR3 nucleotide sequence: TGTGCCAGCAGCCTTCGGACAGAAGGCTACGAGCAGTACTTC.

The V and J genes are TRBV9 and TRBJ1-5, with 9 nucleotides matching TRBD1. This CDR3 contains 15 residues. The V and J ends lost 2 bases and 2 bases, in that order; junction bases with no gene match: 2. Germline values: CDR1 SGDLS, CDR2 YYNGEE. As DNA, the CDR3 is TGTGCCAGCAGCGTGACAGGGGGGGGCAATCAGCCCCAGCATTTT. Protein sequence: CASSVTGGGNQPQHF.

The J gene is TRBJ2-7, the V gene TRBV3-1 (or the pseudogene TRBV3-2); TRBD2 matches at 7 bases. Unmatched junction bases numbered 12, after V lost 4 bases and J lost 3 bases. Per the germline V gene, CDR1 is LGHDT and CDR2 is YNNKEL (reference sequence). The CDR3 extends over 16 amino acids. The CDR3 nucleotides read TGTGCCAGCAGCCGGGGCGCGGCGGGACTATTCTACGAGCAGTACTTC. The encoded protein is CASSRGAAGLFYEQYF.

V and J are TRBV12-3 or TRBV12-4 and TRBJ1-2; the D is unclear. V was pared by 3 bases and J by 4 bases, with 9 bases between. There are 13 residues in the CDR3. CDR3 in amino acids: CASSFMRFYGYTF. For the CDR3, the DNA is TGTGCCAGCAGTTTTATGCGCTTCTATGGCTACACCTTC.